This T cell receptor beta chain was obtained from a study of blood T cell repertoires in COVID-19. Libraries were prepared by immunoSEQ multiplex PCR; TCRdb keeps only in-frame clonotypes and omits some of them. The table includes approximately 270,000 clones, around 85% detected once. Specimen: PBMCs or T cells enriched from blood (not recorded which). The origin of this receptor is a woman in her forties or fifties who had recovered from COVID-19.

The CDR3 DNA is TGTGCCAGTAGTCCCTGGACCGCAGGGGTTGAAGCTTTCTTT. It codes for CASSPWTAGVEAFF. The chain recombines TRBV19 with TRBJ1-1; possible D gene TRBD1, 6 bases. Germline CDR1 LNHDA, CDR2 SQIVND (reference sequence). The CDR3 contains 14 residues. With 5 bases removed from V and 7 bases from J, the gap between germline ends came to 17 bases. The full variable domain, its missing parts supplied by reference TRBV19 and TRBJ1-1, is DGGITQSPKYLFRKEGQNVTLSCEQNLNHDAMYWYRQDPGQGLRLIYYSQIVNDFQKGDIAEGYSVSREKKESFPLTVTSAQKNPTAFYLCASSPWTAGVEAFFGQGTRLTVV.